This T cell receptor beta chain was recorded in a study of OX40 agonist ivuxolimab in advanced cancers. Across the whole study: Partial responses were achieved by three patients: one hepatocellular carcinoma, two cutaneous melanoma. Study results and caveats: At doses 0.1 to 3.0 mg/kg, CD4+ and CD8+ clones expanded. No antigen was identified for the clonally expanded peripheral T cells.

The sampling schedule covered blood at baseline, cycle 4 day 1, and cycle 7 day 1. The method was immunoSEQ multiplex PCR; TCRdb's version includes in-frame clones alone and lacks a portion of them. The sample yields around 45,000 clones, approximately 84% seen once. From germline, CDR1 is SGHDT and CDR2 YYEEEE. With V trimmed by 2 bases and J by 3 bases, 12 bases remained unmatched. The CDR3 runs 18 residues. About this clone itself: The antigen remains unidentified.

This receptor was identified in an adult with an advanced solid tumor such as melanoma, head and neck, liver or kidney cancer. The input for sequencing was CD4+ or CD8+ T cells sorted from blood, taken in a trial of the OX40 agonist ivuxolimab. V is TRBV5-6 and J is TRBJ1-4, with 8 nucleotides matching TRBD1. The CDR3 region has the DNA TGTGCCAGCAGCTTTTCTTCAGGGGGCTTGTATTCTAATGAAAAACTGTTTTTT. Residues: CASSFSSGGLYSNEKLFF.